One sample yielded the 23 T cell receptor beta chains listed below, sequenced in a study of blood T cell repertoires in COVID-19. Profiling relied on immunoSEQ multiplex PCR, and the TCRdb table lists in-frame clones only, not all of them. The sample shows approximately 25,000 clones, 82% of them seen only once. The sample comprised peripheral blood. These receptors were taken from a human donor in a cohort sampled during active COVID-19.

CDR3 residues: CASSLSRLNTEAFF. The DNA of the CDR3 is TGTGCCAGCAGTTTGTCCAGGTTAAACACTGAAGCTTTCTTT. The chain is built from TRBV27 and TRBJ1-1, with D hard to call. The CDR3 is 14 amino acids. Between the trimmed V and J ends, which lost 3 bases and 2 bases, there was a span of 10 bases. Per the germline V gene, CDR1 is MNHEY and CDR2 is SMNVEV (reference sequence).

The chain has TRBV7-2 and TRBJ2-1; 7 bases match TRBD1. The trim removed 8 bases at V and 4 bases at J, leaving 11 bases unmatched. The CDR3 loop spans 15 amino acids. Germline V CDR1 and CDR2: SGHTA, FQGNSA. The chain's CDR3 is CASAVGQGVYNEQFF. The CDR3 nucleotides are TGTGCCAGCGCAGTAGGGCAGGGGGTGTACAATGAGCAGTTCTTC.

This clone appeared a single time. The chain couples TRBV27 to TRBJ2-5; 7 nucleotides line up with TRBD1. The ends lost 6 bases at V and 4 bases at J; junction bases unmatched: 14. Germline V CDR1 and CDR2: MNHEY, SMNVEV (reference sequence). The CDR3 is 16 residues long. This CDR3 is CASSLINSGGVETQYF. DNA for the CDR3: TGTGCCAGCAGCCTAATCAATTCAGGGGGTGTAGAGACCCAGTACTTC.

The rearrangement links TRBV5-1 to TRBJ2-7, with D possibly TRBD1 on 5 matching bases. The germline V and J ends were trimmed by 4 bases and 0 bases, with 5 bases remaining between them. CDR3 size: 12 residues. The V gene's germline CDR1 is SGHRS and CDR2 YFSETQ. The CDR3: CASSGASYEQYF. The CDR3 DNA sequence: TGCGCCAGCAGCGGGGCCTCCTACGAGCAGTACTTC.

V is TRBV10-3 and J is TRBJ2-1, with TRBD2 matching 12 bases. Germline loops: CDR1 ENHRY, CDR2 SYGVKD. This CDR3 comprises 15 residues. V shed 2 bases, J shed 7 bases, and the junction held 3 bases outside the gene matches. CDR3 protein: CAISETGTSGNEQFF. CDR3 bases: TGTGCCATCAGTGAGACCGGGACTAGCGGGAATGAGCAGTTCTTC.

For the CDR3, the DNA is TGTGCCACCAGCGACAGTACATCTGGAAACACCATATATTTT. Its translation is CATSDSTSGNTIYF. The V call is TRBV15, the J call TRBJ1-3; a possible D gene is TRBD1 (5 bases). The CDR3 is 14 amino acids. V dropped 5 bases and J dropped 1 base, with 9 bases sitting between them. CDR1 and CDR2 from the germline V gene are LNHNV and YYDKDF (reference sequence).

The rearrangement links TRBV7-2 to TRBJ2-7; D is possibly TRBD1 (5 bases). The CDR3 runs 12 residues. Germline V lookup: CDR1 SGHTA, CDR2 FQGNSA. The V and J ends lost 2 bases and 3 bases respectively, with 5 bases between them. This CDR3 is CASSLRGYEQYF. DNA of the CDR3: TGTGCCAGCAGCTTAAGGGGCTACGAGCAGTACTTC.

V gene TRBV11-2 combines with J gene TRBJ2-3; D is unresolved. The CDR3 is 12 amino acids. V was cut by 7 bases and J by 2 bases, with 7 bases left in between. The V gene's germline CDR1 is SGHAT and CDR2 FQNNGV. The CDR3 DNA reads TGTGCCAGCACTCCTTCCACAGATACGCAGTATTTT. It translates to CASTPSTDTQYF. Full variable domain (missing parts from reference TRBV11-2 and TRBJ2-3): EAGVAQSPRYKIIEKRQSVAFWCNPISGHATLYWYQQILGQGPKLLIQFQNNGVVDDSQLPKDRFSAERLKGVDSTLKIQPAKLEDSAVYLCASTPSTDTQYFGPGTRLTVL.

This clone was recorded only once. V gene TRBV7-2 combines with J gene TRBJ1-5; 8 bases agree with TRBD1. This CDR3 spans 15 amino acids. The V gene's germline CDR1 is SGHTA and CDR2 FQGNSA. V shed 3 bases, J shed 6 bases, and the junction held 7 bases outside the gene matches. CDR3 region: CASSFPGQGGQPQHF. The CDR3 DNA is TGTGCCAGCAGCTTCCCAGGACAGGGAGGTCAGCCCCAGCATTTT. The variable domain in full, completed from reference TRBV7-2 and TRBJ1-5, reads GAGVSQSPSNKVTEKGKDVELRCDPISGHTALYWYRQSLGQGLEFLIYFQGNSAPDKSGLPSDRFSAERTGGSVSTLTIQRTQQEDSAVYLCASSFPGQGGQPQHFGDGTRLSIL.

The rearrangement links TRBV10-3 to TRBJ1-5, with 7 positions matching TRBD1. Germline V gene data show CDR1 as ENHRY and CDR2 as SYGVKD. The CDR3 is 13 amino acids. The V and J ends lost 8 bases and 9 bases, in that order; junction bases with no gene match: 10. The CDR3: CAIWTGSPGPQHF. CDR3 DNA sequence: TGTGCCATCTGGACAGGCAGTCCCGGGCCCCAGCATTTT.

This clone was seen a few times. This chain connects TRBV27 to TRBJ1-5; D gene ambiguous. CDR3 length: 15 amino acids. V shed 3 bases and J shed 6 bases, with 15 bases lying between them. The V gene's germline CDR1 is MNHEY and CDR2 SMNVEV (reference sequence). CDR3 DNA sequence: TGTGCCAGCAGTTTTGGGGAGGGTGCAGGTCAGCCCCAGCATTTT. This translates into CASSFGEGAGQPQHF.

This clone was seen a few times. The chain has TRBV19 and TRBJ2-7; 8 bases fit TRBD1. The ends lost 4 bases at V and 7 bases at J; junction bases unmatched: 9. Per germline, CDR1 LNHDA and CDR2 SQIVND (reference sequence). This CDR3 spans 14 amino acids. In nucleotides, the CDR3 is TGTGCCAGTAGTAATTCAGGACAGGGTGTAGAGCAGTACTTC. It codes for CASSNSGQGVEQYF.

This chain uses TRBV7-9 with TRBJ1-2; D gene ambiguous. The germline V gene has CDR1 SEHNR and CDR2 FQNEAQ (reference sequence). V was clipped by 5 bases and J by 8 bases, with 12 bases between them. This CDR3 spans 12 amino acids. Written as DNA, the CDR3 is TGTGCCAGCAGCATAAGGCGGGAGGGCTACACCTTC. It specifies CASSIRREGYTF.

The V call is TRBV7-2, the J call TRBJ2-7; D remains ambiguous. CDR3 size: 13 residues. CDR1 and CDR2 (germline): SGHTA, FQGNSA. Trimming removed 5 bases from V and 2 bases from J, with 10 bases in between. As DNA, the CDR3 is TGTGCCAGCAGCCCCATGAGTACCTACGAGCAGTACTTC. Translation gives CASSPMSTYEQYF.

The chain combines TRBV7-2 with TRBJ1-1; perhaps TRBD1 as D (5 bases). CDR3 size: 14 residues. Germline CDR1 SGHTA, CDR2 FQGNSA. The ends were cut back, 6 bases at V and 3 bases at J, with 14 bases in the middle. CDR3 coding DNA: TGTGCCAGCAGGCCAGGCAGGGCGGACACTGAAGCTTTCTTT. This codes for CASRPGRADTEAFF.

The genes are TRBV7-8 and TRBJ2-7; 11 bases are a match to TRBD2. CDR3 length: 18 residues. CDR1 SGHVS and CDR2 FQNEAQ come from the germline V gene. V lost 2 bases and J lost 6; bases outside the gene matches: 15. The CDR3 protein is CASSLIGTGTSGPVEQYF. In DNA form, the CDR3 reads TGTGCCAGCAGCTTAATCGGAACCGGGACTAGCGGACCCGTCGAGCAGTACTTC.

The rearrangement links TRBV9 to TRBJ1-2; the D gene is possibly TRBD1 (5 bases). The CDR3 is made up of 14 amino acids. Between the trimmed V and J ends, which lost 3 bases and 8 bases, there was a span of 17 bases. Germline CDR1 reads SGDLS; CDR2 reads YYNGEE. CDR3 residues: CASSGESQGRGYTF. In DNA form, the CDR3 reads TGTGCCAGCAGCGGAGAGTCGCAGGGTCGAGGCTACACCTTC.

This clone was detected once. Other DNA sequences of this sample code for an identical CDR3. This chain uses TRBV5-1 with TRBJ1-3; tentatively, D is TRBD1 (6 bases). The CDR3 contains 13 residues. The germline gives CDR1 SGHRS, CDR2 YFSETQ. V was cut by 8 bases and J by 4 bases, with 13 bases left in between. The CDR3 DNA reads TGCGCCAGTAGATTAGGACAGGGAAACACCATATATTTT. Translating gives CASRLGQGNTIYF.

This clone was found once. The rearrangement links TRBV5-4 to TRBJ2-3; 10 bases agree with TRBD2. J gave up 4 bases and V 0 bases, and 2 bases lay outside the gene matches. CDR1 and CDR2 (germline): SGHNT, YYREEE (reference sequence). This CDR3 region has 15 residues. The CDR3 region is CASSLASGRADTQYF. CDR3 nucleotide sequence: TGTGCCAGCAGCTTGGCCAGCGGGAGGGCAGATACGCAGTATTTT. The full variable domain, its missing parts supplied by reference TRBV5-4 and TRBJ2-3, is ETGVTQSPTHLIKTRGQQVTLRCSSQSGHNTVSWYQQALGQGPQFIFQYYREEENGRGNFPPRFSGLQFPNYSSELNVNALELDDSALYLCASSLASGRADTQYFGPGTRLTVL.

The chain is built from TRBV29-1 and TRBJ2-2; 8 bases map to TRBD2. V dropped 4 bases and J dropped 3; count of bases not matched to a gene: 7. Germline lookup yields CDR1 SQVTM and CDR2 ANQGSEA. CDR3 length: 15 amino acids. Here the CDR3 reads CSVVTGTSHTGELFF. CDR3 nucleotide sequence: TGCAGCGTTGTTACCGGGACTAGTCACACCGGGGAGCTGTTTTTT.

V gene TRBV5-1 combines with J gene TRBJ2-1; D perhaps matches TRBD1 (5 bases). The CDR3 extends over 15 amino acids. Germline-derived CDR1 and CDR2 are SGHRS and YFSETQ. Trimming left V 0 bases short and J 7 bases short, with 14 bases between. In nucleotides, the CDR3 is TGCGCCAGCAGCTTGGGACAGACCTGGGGTAATGAGCAGTTCTTC. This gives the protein CASSLGQTWGNEQFF. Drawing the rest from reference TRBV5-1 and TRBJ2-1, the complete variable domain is KAGVTQTPRYLIKTRGQQVTLSCSPISGHRSVSWYQQTPGQGLQFLFEYFSETQRNKGNFPGRFSGRQFSNSRSEMNVSTLELGDSALYLCASSLGQTWGNEQFFGPGTRLTVL.

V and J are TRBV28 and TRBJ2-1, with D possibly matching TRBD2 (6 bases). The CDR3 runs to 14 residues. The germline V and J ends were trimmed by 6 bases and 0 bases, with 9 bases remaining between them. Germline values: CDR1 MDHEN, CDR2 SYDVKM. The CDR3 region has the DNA TGTGCCAGCAGGCCACTAGCCTCCTACAATGAGCAGTTCTTC. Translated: CASRPLASYNEQFF.

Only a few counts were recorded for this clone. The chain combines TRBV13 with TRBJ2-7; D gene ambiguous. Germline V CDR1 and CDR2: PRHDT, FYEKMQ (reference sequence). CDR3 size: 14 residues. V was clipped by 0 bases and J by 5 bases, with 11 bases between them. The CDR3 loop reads CASSLGVRGDEQYF. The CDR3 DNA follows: TGTGCCAGCAGCTTAGGGGTCAGAGGCGACGAGCAGTACTTC.